Below, one T cell receptor beta chain is given with its context. Authors' methods: Reference gene primer amplification yielded estimated nucleated cell counts. Repertoires were generated with immunoSEQ multiplex PCR, while TCRdb's copy carries only in-frame clones and drops some. V and J calls and clone size come straight from that table; D and trimming were deduced from the DNA. The profile shows about 270,000 clones, around 85% of them singletons. This sample is drawn from a study of blood T cell repertoires in COVID-19. Study-level background: Both acute and convalescent COVID-19 samples were obtained from the United States, Italy and Spain. Sources were T cells, B-cell-depleted T cells, or PBMCs; the material itself was cDNA or gDNA.

V was pared by 2 bases and J by 6 bases, with 8 bases between. The CDR3 sequence is 12 residues long. Germline V gene lookup returns CDR1 SGHNT and CDR2 YYREEE (reference sequence). The clonotype comes from a woman between 50 and 59 years old with active or convalescent COVID-19. Sequenced: peripheral blood. This sequence joins TRBV5-4 and TRBJ1-2; tentatively, D is TRBD1 (5 bases). CDR3 in DNA: TGTGCCAGCAGCTTTGCGGGGGATGGCTACACCTTC. Residues: CASSFAGDGYTF.